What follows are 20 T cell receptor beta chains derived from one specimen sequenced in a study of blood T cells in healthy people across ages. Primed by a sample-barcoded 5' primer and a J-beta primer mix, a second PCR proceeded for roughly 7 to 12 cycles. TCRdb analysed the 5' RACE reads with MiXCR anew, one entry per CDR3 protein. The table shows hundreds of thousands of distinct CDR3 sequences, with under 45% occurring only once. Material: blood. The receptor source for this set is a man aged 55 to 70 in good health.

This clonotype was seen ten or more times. The CDR3 spells CASSETRVQETQYF. CDR3 bases: TGTGCCAGCAGTGAAACACGGGTACAAGAGACCCAGTACTTC. The rearrangement links TRBV6-1 to TRBJ2-5; D gene uncertain. Trimming cost V 2 bases and J 2 bases, with 9 bases left between them. From germline, CDR1 is MNHNS and CDR2 SASEGT. The length of the CDR3 is 14 residues.

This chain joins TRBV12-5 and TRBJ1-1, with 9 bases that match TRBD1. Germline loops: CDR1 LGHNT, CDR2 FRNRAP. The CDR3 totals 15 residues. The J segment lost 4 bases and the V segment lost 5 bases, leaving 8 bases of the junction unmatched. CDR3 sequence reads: CASGATGGASTEAFF. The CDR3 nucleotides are TGTGCTAGTGGTGCTACAGGGGGCGCGAGCACTGAAGCTTTCTTT.

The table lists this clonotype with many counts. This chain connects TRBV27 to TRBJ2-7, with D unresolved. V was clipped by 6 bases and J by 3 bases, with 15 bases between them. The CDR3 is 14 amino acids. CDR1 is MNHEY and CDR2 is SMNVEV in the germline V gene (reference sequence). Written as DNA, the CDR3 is TGTGCCAGCAGCCGATCCGGATACAGCTACGAGCAGTACTTC. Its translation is CASSRSGYSYEQYF.

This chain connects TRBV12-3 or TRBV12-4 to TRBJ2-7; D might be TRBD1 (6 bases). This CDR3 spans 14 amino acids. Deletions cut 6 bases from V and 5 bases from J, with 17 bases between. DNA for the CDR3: TGTGCCAGCAGACCGGGACCAGGGGAACACGAGCAGTACTTC. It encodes CASRPGPGEHEQYF.

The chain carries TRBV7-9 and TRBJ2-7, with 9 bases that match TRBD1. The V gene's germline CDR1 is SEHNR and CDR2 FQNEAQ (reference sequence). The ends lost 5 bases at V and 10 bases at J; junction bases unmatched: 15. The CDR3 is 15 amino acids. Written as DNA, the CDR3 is TGTGCCAGCAGCGCAGTAGGACAGGGGTCCGTGTCCCAGTACTTC. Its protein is CASSAVGQGSVSQYF.

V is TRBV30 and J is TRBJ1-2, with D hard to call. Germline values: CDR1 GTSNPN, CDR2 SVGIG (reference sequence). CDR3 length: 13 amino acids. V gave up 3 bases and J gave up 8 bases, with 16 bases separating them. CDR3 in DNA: TGTGCCTGGAGCGATCAGACATCCACGGGCTACACCTTC. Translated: CAWSDQTSTGYTF.

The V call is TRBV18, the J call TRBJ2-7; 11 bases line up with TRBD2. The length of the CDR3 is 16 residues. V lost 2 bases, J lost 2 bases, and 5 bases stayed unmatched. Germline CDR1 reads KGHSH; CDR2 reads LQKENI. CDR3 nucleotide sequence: TGTGCCAGCTCACCAAGGCCTAGCGGGGGGACCTACGAGCAGTACTTC. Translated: CASSPRPSGGTYEQYF.

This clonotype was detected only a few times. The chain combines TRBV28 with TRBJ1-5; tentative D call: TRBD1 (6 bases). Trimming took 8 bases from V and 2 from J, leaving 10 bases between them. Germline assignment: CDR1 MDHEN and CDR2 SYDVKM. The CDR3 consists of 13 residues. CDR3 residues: CASVRQGNQPQHF. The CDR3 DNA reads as TGTGCCAGCGTACGACAGGGCAATCAGCCCCAGCATTTT.

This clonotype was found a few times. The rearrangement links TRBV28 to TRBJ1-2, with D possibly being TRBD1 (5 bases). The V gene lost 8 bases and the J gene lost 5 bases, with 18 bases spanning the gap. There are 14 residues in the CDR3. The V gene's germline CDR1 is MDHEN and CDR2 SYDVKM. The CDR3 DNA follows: TGTGCCAGCGGCGGGCCAATAAGGGGTTATGGCTACACCTTC. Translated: CASGGPIRGYGYTF.

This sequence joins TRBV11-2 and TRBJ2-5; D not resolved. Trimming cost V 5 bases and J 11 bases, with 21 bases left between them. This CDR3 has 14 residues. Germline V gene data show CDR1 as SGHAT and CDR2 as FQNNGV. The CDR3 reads CASSMTQTGNEQYF. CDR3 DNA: TGTGCCAGCAGCATGACTCAAACCGGCAATGAGCAGTACTTC.

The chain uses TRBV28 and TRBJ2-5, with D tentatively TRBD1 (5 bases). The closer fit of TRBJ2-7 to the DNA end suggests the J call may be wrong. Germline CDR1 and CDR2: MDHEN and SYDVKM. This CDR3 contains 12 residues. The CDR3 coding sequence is TGTGCCAGCAGTACAGGACCCGACGAGCAGTACTTC. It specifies CASSTGPDEQYF.

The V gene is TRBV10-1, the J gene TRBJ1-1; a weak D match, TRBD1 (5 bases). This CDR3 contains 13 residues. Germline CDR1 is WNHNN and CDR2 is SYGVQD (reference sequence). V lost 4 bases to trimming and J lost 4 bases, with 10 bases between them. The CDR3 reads CASSVMGGTEAFF. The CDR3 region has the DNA TGCGCCAGCAGTGTGATGGGGGGCACTGAAGCTTTCTTT.

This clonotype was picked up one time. The CDR3 region is CASSLRKGQGTGEQYF. CDR3 nucleotide sequence: TGTGCCAGCAGCTTGCGAAAAGGACAGGGAACGGGCGAGCAGTACTTC. The gene calls are TRBV5-5 and TRBJ2-7; 8 bases agree with TRBD1. This CDR3 is 16 amino acids long. Germline V gene data show CDR1 as SGHKS and CDR2 as YYEKEE (reference sequence). J was trimmed by 6 bases and V by 1 base; bases with no gene match: 12.

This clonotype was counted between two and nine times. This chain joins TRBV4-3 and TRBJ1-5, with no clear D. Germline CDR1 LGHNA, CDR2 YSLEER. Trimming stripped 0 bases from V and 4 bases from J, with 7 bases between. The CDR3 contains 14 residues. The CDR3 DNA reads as TGCGCCAGCAGCCAAGATGTTGGGAATCAGCCCCAGCATTTT. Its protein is CASSQDVGNQPQHF.

DNA for the CDR3: TGTGCCACCAGTGACCCCACTAGCGGGGGTCAAGAGACCCAGTACTTC. Amino acid sequence: CATSDPTSGGQETQYF. The chain combines TRBV24-1 with TRBJ2-5, with 11 bases lining up with TRBD2. The CDR3 totals 16 residues. Germline CDR1 is KGHDR and CDR2 is SFDVKD. Trimming at V came to 4 bases and at J to 2 bases, leaving 5 bases not matched to a gene.

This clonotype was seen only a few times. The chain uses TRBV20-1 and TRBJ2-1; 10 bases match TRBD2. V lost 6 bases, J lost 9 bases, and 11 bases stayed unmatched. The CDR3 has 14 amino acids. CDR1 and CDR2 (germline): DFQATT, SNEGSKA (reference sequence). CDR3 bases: TGCAGTGCCCGGGGTAGCGGGGGGTTGACTGAGCAGTTCTTC. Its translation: CSARGSGGLTEQFF.

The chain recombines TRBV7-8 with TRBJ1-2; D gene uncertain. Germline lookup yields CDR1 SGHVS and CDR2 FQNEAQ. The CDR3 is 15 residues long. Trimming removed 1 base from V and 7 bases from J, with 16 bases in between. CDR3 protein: CASSLGSGGDPGYTF. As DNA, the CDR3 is TGTGCCAGCAGCTTAGGGTCAGGAGGCGATCCTGGCTACACCTTC.

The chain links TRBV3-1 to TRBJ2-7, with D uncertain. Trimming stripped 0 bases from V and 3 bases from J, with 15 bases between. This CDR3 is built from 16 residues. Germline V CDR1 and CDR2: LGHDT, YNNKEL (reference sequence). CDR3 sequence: CASSQDLGHSLYEQYF. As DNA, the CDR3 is TGTGCCAGCAGCCAAGATCTTGGCCACAGCCTCTACGAGCAGTACTTC.

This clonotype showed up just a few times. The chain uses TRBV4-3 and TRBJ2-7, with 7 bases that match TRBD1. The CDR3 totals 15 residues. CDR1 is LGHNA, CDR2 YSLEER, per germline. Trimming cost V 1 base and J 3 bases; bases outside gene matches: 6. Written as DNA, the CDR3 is TGCGCCAGCAGCCAAGGCTCGGGACAGAGCTACGAGCAGTACTTC. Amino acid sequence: CASSQGSGQSYEQYF.

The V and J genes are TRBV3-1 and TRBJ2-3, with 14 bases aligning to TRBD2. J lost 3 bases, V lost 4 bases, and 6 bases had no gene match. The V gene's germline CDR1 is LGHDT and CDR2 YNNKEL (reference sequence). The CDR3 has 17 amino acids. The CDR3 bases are TGTGCCAGCAGCCGGACTAGCGGGGGGCAAGTGACAGATACGCAGTATTTT. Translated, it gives CASSRTSGGQVTDTQYF.